Detailed here is one T cell receptor beta chain. Its matching antigen is unknown. The sample comes from a study of graft-versus-host responses after intestinal transplantation. Trimming pared 4 bases from V and 4 bases from J, leaving 7 bases between. The CDR3 has 12 residues. Germline CDR1 is PRHDT and CDR2 is FYEKMQ (reference sequence). Clones were read by immunoSEQ multiplex PCR, and TCRdb kept only the in-frame ones, dropping some. The data hold fewer than 95,000 clones, with roughly 91% observed a single time. Study-wide results and limits: There was an association between peak levels of circulating GvH clones and early post-transplant HvG declines.

Sequences were derived from unstimulated CD8+ T cells sorted from spleen or lymph node cells, sampled before intestinal transplant. The rearrangement uses TRBV13 and TRBJ1-1; a possible D gene is TRBD1 (5 bases). The TCR comes from a human donor who received an intestinal transplant. CDR3 sequence reads: CASSSGGTEAFF. The CDR3 DNA reads as TGTGCCAGCAGCTCCGGGGGCACTGAAGCTTTCTTT.